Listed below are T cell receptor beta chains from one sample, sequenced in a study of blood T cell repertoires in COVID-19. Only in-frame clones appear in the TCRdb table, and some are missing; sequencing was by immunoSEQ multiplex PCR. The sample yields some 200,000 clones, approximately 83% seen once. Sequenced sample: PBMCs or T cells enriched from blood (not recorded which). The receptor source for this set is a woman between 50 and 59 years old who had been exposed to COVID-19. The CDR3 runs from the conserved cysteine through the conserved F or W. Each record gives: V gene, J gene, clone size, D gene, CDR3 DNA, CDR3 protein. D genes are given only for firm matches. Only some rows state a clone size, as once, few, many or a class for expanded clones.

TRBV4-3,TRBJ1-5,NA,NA,TGCGCCAGCAGCCAAGGTCGGGTAAATCAGCCCCAGCATTTT,CASSQGRVNQPQHF
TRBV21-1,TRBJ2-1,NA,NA,TGTGCCAGCAGCGGCTTTGTAGCGGGGGACTCCTACAATGAGCAGTTCTTC,CASSGFVAGDSYNEQFF
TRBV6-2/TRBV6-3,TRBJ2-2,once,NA,TGTGCCAGCAGTTACGGCTTGGTGGACACCGGGGAGCTGTTTTTT,CASSYGLVDTGELFF
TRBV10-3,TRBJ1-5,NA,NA,TGTGCCATCATTCCGCCGGGGGTCTTTAATCAGCCCCAGCATTTT,CAIIPPGVFNQPQHF
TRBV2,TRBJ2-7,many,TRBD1,TGTGCCAGCAGTGGAGGGCGAGGGGGCGGCTACGAGCAGTACTTC,CASSGGRGGGYEQYF
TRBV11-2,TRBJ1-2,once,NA,TGTGCCAGCAGCTTAATGCGGGGGAACTATGGCTACACCTTC,CASSLMRGNYGYTF
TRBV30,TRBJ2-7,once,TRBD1,TGTGCCTGGAACACAGGGGCAGGAGACGAGCAGTACTTC,CAWNTGAGDEQYF
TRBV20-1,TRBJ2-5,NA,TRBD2,TGCAGTGCTAGTCGGGGGGGCCGGGAGACCCAGTACTTC,CSASRGGRETQYF
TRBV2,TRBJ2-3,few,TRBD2,TGTGCCAGCAGTCCCGGGACTAGCGGGGGGCGGGGCACAGATACGCAGTATTTT,CASSPGTSGGRGTDTQYF
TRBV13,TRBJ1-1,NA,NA,TGTGCCAGCAGCTTATATGGAGTGGGCACTGAAGCTTTCTTT,CASSLYGVGTEAFF
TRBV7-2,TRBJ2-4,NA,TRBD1,TGTGCCAGCAGCTTTTTAGGGGGCGGACAAAAAAACATTCAGTACTTC,CASSFLGGGQKNIQYF
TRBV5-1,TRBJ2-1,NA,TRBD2,TGCGCCAGCAGCTTGGAAAGCGGGGGCCCCTACAATGAGCAGTTCTTC,CASSLESGGPYNEQFF
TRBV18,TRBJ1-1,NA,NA,TGTGCCAGCTCACCGGAGCAGCTCAACACTGAAGCTTTCTTT,CASSPEQLNTEAFF
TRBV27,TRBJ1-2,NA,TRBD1,TGTGCCAGCAGACTCGACAGGGCTCATGGCTACACCTTC,CASRLDRAHGYTF
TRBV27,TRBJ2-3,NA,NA,TGTGCCAGCAGTCCAACCTCAGCGGCTTATACGCAGTATTTT,CASSPTSAAYTQYF
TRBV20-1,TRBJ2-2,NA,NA,TGCAGTGCTAGTGCGAGCACGAACACCGGGGAGCTGTTTTTT,CSASASTNTGELFF
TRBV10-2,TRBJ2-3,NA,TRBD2,TGCGCCAGCAGTGAGGCTAGCGGGGGCCCCTCAGATACGCAGTATTTT,CASSEASGGPSDTQYF
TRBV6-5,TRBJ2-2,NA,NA,TGTGCCAGCAGTCTCAGGGGTGGGGAGCTGTTTTTT,CASSLRGGELFF
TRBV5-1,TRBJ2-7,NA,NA,TGCGCCAGCAGCTTGATTTTCGGTTCCTACGAGCAGTACTTC,CASSLIFGSYEQYF
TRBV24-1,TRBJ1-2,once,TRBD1,TGTGCCACCAGTTCCGGGACAGGGGGTTCTTCCTATGGCTACACCTTC,CATSSGTGGSSYGYTF
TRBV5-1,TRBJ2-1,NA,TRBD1,TGCGCCAGCAGCACCACACAGGGGCTTGGGGAGCAGTTCTTC,CASSTTQGLGEQFF
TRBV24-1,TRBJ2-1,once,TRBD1,TGTGCCACCAGTGACGCAACCGGGACAGGGGCTAACAATGAGCAGTTCTTC,CATSDATGTGANNEQFF
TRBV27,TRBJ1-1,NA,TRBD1,TGTGCCAGCAGTTTATTGGGGACAGGGAGGAACACTGAAGCTTTCTTT,CASSLLGTGRNTEAFF
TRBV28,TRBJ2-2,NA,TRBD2,TGTGCCAGCGGCTTACCCCGGGGGGGCAAGGTCGGGGAGCTGTTTTTT,CASGLPRGGKVGELFF
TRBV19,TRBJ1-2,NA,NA,TGTGCCAGCGGTATCGGCTATGGCTACACCTTC,CASGIGYGYTF
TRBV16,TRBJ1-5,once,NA,TGTGCCAGCAGCCCCCTTCCTACAGGGCTAGGCAATCAGCCCCAGCATTTT,CASSPLPTGLGNQPQHF
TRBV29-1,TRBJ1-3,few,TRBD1,TGCAGCGTTTACGACCCTCGCTTGGGACAGGGAGGAAACACCATATATTTT,CSVYDPRLGQGGNTIYF
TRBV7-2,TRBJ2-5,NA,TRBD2,TGTGCCAGCAGCCCTAGCGGGGAGACCCAGTACTTC,CASSPSGETQYF
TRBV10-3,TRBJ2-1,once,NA,TGTGCCATCAGTCCCCGGGACTCCGAGCAGTTCTTC,CAISPRDSEQFF
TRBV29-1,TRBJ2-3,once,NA,TGCAGCGTTGCCCCAGGCACAGATACGCAGTATTTT,CSVAPGTDTQYF
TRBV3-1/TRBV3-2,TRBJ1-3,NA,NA,TGTGCCAGCAGCCCGGACAGCTCTGGAAACACCATATATTTT,CASSPDSSGNTIYF
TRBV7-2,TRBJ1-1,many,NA,TGTGCCAGCAGCCCCCCCGGTTTGCCGGCTTTCTTT,CASSPPGLPAFF
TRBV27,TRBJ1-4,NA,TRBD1,TGTGCCAGCAGTTTCCCCCCCGGGACAGGTCAGGGAAAACTGTTTTTT,CASSFPPGTGQGKLFF
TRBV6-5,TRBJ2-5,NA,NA,TGTGCCAGCTCAAGCACTACGGGGACCCAGTACTTC,CASSSTTGTQYF
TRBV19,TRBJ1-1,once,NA,TGTGCCAGTAGTCCCTACGCGTCAACAGGGAACACTGAAGCTTTCTTT,CASSPYASTGNTEAFF
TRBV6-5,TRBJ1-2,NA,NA,TGTGCCAGCGAAGACAGATACTATGGCTACACCTTC,CASEDRYYGYTF
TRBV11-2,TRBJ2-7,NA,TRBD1,TGTGCCAGCAGCTCCAAGGGGGGACAGGGGGATCCGAGCTCCTACGAGCAGTACTTC,CASSSKGGQGDPSSYEQYF
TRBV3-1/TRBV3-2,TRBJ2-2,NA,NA,TGTGCCAGCAGCCTCTTAGGAGGCGCGACCGGGGAGCTGTTTTTT,CASSLLGGATGELFF
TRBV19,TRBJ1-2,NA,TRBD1,TGTGCCAGTAGTATGTCCCGGACAGGGGGCGGCTATGGCTACACCTTC,CASSMSRTGGGYGYTF
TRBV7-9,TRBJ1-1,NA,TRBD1,TGTGCCAGCAGCTTAGGACAGGGGGCTGTCACTGAAGCTTTCTTT,CASSLGQGAVTEAFF
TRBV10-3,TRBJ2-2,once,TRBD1,TGTGCCATCAGCCGGACAGGGGGCAACACCGGGGAGCTGTTTTTT,CAISRTGGNTGELFF
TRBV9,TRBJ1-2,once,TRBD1,TGTGCCAGCAGCGTAGGTACGGACAGGTTTTATGGCTACACCTTC,CASSVGTDRFYGYTF